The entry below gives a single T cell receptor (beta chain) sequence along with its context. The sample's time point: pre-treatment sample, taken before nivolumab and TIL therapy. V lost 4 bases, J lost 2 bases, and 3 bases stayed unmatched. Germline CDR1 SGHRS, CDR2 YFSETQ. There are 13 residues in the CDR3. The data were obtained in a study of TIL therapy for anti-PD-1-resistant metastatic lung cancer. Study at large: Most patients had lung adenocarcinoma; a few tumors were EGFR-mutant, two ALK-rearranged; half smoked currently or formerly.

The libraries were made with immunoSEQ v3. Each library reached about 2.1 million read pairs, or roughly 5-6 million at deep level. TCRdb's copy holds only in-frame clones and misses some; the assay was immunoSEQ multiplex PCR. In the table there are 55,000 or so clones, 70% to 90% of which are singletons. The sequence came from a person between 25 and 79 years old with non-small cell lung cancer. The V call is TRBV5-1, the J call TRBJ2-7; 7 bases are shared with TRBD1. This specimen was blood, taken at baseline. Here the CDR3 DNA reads TGCGCCAGCAGCCCTGGGACAGCCTACGAGCAGTACTTC. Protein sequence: CASSPGTAYEQYF.